The present entry profiles one TCR beta chain with its context. This clonotype came up many times. Its antigen specificity is not known. Base qualities are missing; no much larger clone stands one base away. The sample comes from a study of T-cell reconstitution after alpha-beta-depleted transplantation in children (dated by TCRdb to about 2016). At the level of the whole study: The study quantitatively tracked T-cell immune reconstitution after TCRalphabeta/CD19-depleted allogeneic hematopoietic cell transplantation in children using TCR repertoire profiling.

The CDR3 numbers 15 residues from cysteine through phenylalanine. Of all the DNA, just the CDR3 is kept, 45 bases in frame from base 1. For this chain, trimming is 5 bases at the V end and 8 bases at the J end, and the number of junction bases without a gene match is 7. Reading the germline V gene (reference sequence) gives CDR1 MNHEY and CDR2 SMNVEV. The method was PCR. TCRdb lists the instrument as Illumina HiSeq 2500. TCR library preparation used molecular barcoding, with unique molecular identifiers applied to normalize quantification of the TCRbeta repertoire. Starting from the raw public reads, TCRdb applied fastp trimming at Q25, assembled clones with MiXCR and retained in-frame beta chains. Entries are consolidated by CDR3 protein sequence, retaining the most common genes and DNA. Recorded for this sample are about 400,000 distinct CDR3 sequences; approximately 20% of them occurred a single time. The biggest ten clones account for around 4% of the sample.

The chain is encoded by TRBV27 joined to TRBJ2-3; 13 junctional bases match TRBD2. The sample in question was PBMCs from the stem cell graft donor, obtained from the stem cell graft. This receptor was identified in a human donor who donated a stem cell graft to a child with acute myeloid leukemia. The CDR3 is CASSIGLAGVVTQYF. In nucleotides, the sequence is TGTGCCAGCAGTATAGGACTAGCGGGAGTGGTTACGCAGTATTTT.